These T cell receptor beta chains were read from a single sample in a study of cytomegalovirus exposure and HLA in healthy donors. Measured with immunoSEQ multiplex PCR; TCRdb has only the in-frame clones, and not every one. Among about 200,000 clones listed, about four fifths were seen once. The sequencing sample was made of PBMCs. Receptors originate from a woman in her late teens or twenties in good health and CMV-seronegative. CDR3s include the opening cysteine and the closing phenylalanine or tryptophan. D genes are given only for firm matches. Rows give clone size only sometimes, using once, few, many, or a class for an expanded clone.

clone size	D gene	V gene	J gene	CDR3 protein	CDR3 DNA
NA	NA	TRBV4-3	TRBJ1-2	CASSQIGTLNYGYTF	TGCGCCAGCAGCCAAATAGGGACACTCAACTATGGCTACACCTTC
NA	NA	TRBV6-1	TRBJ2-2	CASSEAEGLTKGELFF	TGTGCCAGCAGTGAAGCGGAGGGACTGACTAAGGGGGAGCTGTTTTTT
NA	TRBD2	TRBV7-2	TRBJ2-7	CASSLKLGLGSLLDEQYF	TGTGCCAGCAGCTTAAAGCTGGGACTAGGCAGTCTCCTAGACGAGCAGTACTTC
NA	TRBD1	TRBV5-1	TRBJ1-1	CASSYGQVPMNTEAFF	TGCGCCAGCAGCTACGGACAGGTTCCGATGAACACTGAAGCTTTCTTT
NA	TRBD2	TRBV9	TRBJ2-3	CASHGGGGVTDTQYF	TGTGCCAGCCATGGCGGGGGGGGTGTTACAGATACGCAGTATTTT
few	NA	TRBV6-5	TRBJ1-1	CASSYAQGLDTEAFF	TGTGCCAGCAGTTACGCGCAGGGTCTCGACACTGAAGCTTTCTTT
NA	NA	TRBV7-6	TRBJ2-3	CASTSGQNNTQYF	TGTGCCAGCACCAGCGGGCAAAATAATACGCAGTATTTT
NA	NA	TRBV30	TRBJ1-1	CAWSAGLTEAFF	TGTGCCTGGAGTGCAGGGCTCACTGAAGCTTTCTTT
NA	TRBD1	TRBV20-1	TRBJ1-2	CSAKKDRATF	TGCAGTGCTAAGAAGGACAGGGCCACCTTC
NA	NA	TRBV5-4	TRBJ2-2	CASSLGGAGELFF	TGTGCCAGCAGCTTAGGGGGGGCCGGGGAGCTGTTTTTT
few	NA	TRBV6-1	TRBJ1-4	CASIWRQNEKLFF	TGTGCCAGCATCTGGAGGCAAAATGAAAAACTGTTTTTT
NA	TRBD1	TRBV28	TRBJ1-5	CASRDGTGGDQPQHF	TGTGCCAGCAGGGACGGGACAGGGGGGGACCAGCCCCAGCATTTT
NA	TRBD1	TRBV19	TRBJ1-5	CASSSTGPSNQPQHF	TGTGCCAGTAGTTCGACAGGGCCTAGCAATCAGCCCCAGCATTTT
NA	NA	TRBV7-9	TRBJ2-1	CASTEWVADEQFF	TGTGCCAGCACCGAGTGGGTAGCGGATGAGCAGTTCTTC
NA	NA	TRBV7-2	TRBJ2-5	CASSLWDIEETQYF	TGTGCCAGCAGCTTATGGGACATCGAAGAGACCCAGTACTTC
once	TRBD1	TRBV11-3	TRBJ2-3	CASSLDGTGWDTQYF	TGTGCCAGCAGCTTAGATGGGACAGGGTGGGATACGCAGTATTTT
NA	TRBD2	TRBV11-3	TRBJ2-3	CASSRGTSGRASTQYF	TGTGCCAGCAGCCGAGGGACTAGCGGGAGGGCCAGTACGCAGTATTTT
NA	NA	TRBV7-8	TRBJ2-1	CASSQSYSNEQFF	TGTGCCAGCAGCCAATCCTACTCCAATGAGCAGTTCTTC
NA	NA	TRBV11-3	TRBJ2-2	CASSLEYGGTRTGELFF	TGTGCCAGCAGCTTAGAGTATGGCGGGACGAGGACCGGGGAGCTGTTTTTT
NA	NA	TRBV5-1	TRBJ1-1	CASSLDKGPHTEAFF	TGCGCCAGCAGCTTGGACAAGGGGCCCCACACTGAAGCTTTCTTT
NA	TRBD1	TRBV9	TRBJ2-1	CASSGAGGHNEQFF	TGTGCCAGCAGCGGGGCAGGGGGTCACAATGAGCAGTTCTTC
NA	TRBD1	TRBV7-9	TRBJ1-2	CASSLGDRVGYGYTF	TGTGCCAGCAGCTTAGGAGACAGGGTGGGCTATGGCTACACCTTC
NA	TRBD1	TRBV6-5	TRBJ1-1	CATTGGASNTEAFF	TGTGCCACCACAGGGGGCGCGTCGAACACTGAAGCTTTCTTT
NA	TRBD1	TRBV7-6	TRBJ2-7	CASSSTGSEQYF	TGTGCCAGCAGCTCGACAGGGTCCGAGCAGTACTTC
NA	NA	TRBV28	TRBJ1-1	CASSSPPRRMNTEAFF	TGTGCCAGCAGTTCGCCCCCGAGGAGAATGAACACTGAAGCTTTCTTT
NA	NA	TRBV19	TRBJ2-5	CASSAALSRTQYF	TGTGCCAGTAGTGCGGCCCTTAGCAGGACCCAGTACTTC
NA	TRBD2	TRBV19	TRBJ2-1	CASRALRSGRAYNEQFF	TGTGCCAGTAGAGCCCTCAGAAGCGGGAGAGCGTACAATGAGCAGTTCTTC
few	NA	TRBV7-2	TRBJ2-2	CASSAGTNTGELFF	TGTGCCAGCAGCGCGGGGACGAACACCGGGGAGCTGTTTTTT
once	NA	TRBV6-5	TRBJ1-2	CASSYADSYGYTF	TGTGCCAGCAGTTACGCGGACAGCTATGGCTACACCTTC
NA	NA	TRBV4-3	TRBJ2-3	CASSQEYYLLTDTQYF	TGCGCCAGCAGCCAAGAATACTACCTTCTCACAGATACGCAGTATTTT
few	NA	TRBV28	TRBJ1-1	CASSLYPPGNTEAFF	TGTGCCAGCAGTTTATACCCCCCGGGGAACACTGAAGCTTTCTTT
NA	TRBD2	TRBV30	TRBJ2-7	CAWSDPGTSGTYEQYF	TGTGCCTGGAGTGACCCGGGGACTAGCGGGACCTACGAGCAGTACTTC
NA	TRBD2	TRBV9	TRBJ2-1	CASSDPSGSSYNEQFF	TGTGCCAGCAGCGACCCTAGCGGGAGTTCCTACAATGAGCAGTTCTTC
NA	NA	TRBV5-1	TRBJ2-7	CASSFGSPSYEQYF	TGCGCCAGCAGCTTCGGTAGCCCCTCCTACGAGCAGTACTTC
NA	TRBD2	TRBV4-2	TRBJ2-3	CASSQDRGSRTDTQYF	TGTGCCAGCAGCCAAGATCGCGGGAGTCGGACAGATACGCAGTATTTT
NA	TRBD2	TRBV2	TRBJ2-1	CASSEAGGYNEQFF	TGTGCCAGCAGTGAGGCGGGGGGCTACAATGAGCAGTTCTTC
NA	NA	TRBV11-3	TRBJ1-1	CASSRRGSGSEAFF	TGTGCCAGCAGCCGCAGGGGTTCGGGGTCTGAAGCTTTCTTT
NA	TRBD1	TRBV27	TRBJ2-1	CASSLSFYLSDRVMLNEQFF	TGTGCCAGCAGTTTATCATTCTACCTTAGCGACAGGGTCATGTTAAATGAGCAGTTCTTC
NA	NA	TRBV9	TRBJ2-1	CASSVVAGSSYNEQFF	TGTGCCAGCAGCGTAGTGGCGGGGAGCTCCTACAATGAGCAGTTCTTC
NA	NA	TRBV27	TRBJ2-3	CASSQRSGRLTRTDTQYF	TGTGCCAGCAGTCAAAGGTCAGGTCGGCTAACACGCACAGATACGCAGTATTTT
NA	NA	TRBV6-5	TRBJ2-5	CASSYHGPKQETQYF	TGTGCCAGCAGTTACCATGGGCCTAAACAAGAGACCCAGTACTTC
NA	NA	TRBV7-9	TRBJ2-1	CASRPALPLARSSYNEQFF	TGTGCCAGCAGACCCGCGCTTCCTTTAGCGAGGAGCTCCTACAATGAGCAGTTCTTC
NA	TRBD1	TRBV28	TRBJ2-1	CASSFGQGKGEQFF	TGTGCCAGCAGCTTCGGACAGGGAAAAGGTGAGCAGTTCTTC
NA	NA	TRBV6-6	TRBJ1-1	CASSSAQGNTEAFF	TGTGCCAGCAGTTCCGCCCAGGGGAACACTGAAGCTTTCTTT
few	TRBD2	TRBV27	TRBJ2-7	CASSLAYASGTYEQYF	TGTGCCAGCAGTTTAGCCTACGCTAGCGGGACCTACGAGCAGTACTTC
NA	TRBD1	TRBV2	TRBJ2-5	CASSQTGLETQYF	TGTGCCAGCAGTCAGACAGGGCTTGAGACCCAGTACTTC
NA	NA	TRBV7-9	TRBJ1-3	CASSPTVAGNTIYF	TGTGCCAGCAGCCCCACAGTAGCTGGAAACACCATATATTTT
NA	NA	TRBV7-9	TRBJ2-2	CASSLFADKTYVLFF	TGTGCCAGCAGCTTGTTCGCGGATAAAACCTATGTGCTGTTTTTT
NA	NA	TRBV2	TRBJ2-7	CASRLAWTVSSYEQYF	TGTGCCAGCAGGCTCGCTTGGACTGTTAGCTCCTACGAGCAGTACTTC
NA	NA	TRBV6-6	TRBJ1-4	CASTQATNEKLFF	TGTGCCAGCACACAGGCAACTAATGAAAAACTGTTTTTT
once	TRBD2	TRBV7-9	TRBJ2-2	CSSSAMAGGNTGELFF	TGTTCCAGCAGCGCCATGGCGGGAGGGAATACCGGGGAGCTGTTTTTT